Each of the 16 T cell receptor beta chains below was sequenced from the same sample in a study of shared clonotypes between healthy human individuals. Selected positively for CCR7 and CD45RO-negative, naive CD8 cells excluded terminally differentiated effector memory CD45RA+ cells. The table came from immunoSEQ multiplex PCR; TCRdb's copy has only in-frame clones and leaves some out. The sample includes about 2 million clones, roughly 94% of them seen just once. Sample: naive CD8+ T cells sorted from blood. The receptor set was obtained from a man between 18 and 35 years old in good health.

V gene TRBV19 combines with J gene TRBJ1-3; 7 positions match TRBD1. Losses at the gene ends were 4 bases for V and 1 base for J; bases not matched to a gene: 1. Germline CDR1 reads LNHDA; CDR2 reads SQIVND (reference sequence). The CDR3 sequence is 14 residues long. Written as DNA, the CDR3 is TGTGCCAGTAGTAGACAGGGATCTGGAAACACCATATATTTT. As protein: CASSRQGSGNTIYF.

The rearrangement joins TRBV7-2 to TRBJ2-2; TRBD2 agrees at 9 bases. V shed 4 bases and J 1 base; nucleotides not matched to a gene: 4. Germline V gene data show CDR1 as SGHTA and CDR2 as FQGNSA. This CDR3 contains 16 residues. CDR3 region: CASSSIAGVNTGELFF. CDR3 sequence (DNA): TGTGCCAGCAGCTCTATAGCGGGGGTGAACACCGGGGAGCTGTTTTTT.

This chain connects TRBV28 to TRBJ2-3; 8 nucleotides agree with TRBD2. Trimming removed 6 bases from V and 6 bases from J; junction bases left unmatched: 8. CDR1 is MDHEN and CDR2 is SYDVKM in the germline V gene. The CDR3 covers 14 residues. CDR3 in DNA: TGTGCCAGCAGAACGGGGGGGCAGGCCGATACGCAGTATTTT. Protein: CASRTGGQADTQYF.

V usage is TRBV9 and J usage is TRBJ2-5, with 8 positions matching TRBD1. The CDR3 has 15 amino acids. Per germline, CDR1 SGDLS and CDR2 YYNGEE. V lost 3 bases, J lost 2 bases, and 6 bases stayed unmatched. DNA for the CDR3: TGTGCCAGCAGCGCCGAAGGGACAGGTCAAGAGACCCAGTACTTC. Protein product: CASSAEGTGQETQYF.

V usage is TRBV4-3 and J usage is TRBJ2-3; 7 bases are a match to TRBD2. After removal of 1 base from V and 6 bases from J, the junction contained 13 bases not matched to a gene. This CDR3 is 17 amino acids long. The germline V gene has CDR1 LGHNA and CDR2 YSLEER. The CDR3 DNA reads as TGCGCCAGCAGCCAAGGGGATGAGCGGGAATTTGGGGATACGCAGTATTTT. This translates into CASSQGDEREFGDTQYF.

V usage is TRBV7-9 and J usage is TRBJ2-7; 9 nucleotides match TRBD1. V dropped 4 bases and J dropped 3; count of bases not matched to a gene: 4. CDR1 and CDR2 (germline): SEHNR, FQNEAQ (reference sequence). The CDR3 runs 14 residues. The CDR3 region is CASSWLTGGYEQYF. CDR3 nucleotides: TGTGCCAGCAGCTGGCTGACAGGGGGCTACGAGCAGTACTTC.

Comment on this clone: Within the sample, other DNA sequences also encode this same CDR3. This chain connects TRBV6-6 to TRBJ1-1; D gene uncertain. V was pared by 0 bases and J by 4 bases, with 6 bases between. Per germline, CDR1 MNHNY and CDR2 SVGAGI (reference sequence). The CDR3 has 13 residues. The CDR3 bases are TGTGCCAGCAGTTACTCGGAAAGCACTGAAGCTTTCTTT. Translated: CASSYSESTEAFF.

The CDR3 loop reads CASSAQRGGYTGELFF. The CDR3 region has the DNA TGTGCCAGCAGCGCCCAACGCGGGGGATACACCGGGGAGCTGTTTTTT. The V call is TRBV7-9, the J call TRBJ2-2, with 7 bases lining up with TRBD2. Germline lookup yields CDR1 SEHNR and CDR2 FQNEAQ (reference sequence). V dropped 5 bases and J dropped 3; count of bases not matched to a gene: 9. This CDR3 has 16 amino acids.

The CDR3 nucleotides are TGTGCCAGCAGGCCTTCGGGGCTCGATGGCTACACCTTC. Translating gives CASRPSGLDGYTF. The chain combines TRBV6-6 with TRBJ1-2, with D tentatively TRBD1 (5 bases). V was cut by 6 bases and J by 6 bases, with 14 bases left in between. CDR1 is MNHNY and CDR2 is SVGAGI in the germline V gene (reference sequence). The CDR3 totals 13 residues.

The V and J genes are TRBV12-2 and TRBJ2-7; TRBD1 is the table's D call and was not checked against the DNA. TRBV12-2 is a known pseudogene. There are 12 residues in the CDR3. The DNA of the CDR3 is TGTGCAAGTCGCCCTGGGCCTGCCGAGCAGTACTTC. Protein: CASRPGPAEQYF.

The chain employs TRBV5-8 and TRBJ2-2; TRBD2 agrees at 7 bases. CDR1 is SGHTS, CDR2 YDEGEE, per germline. Trimming cost V 2 bases and J 5 bases; bases outside gene matches: 9. This CDR3 comprises 16 residues. The CDR3 bases are TGTGCCAGCAGCTTCGGGGGAGGGCCCTTAACCGGGGAGCTGTTTTTT. This translates into CASSFGGGPLTGELFF.

The chain recombines TRBV6-9 with TRBJ2-1; 7 bases are a match to TRBD2. The CDR3 sequence is 18 residues long. The germline CDR1 and CDR2 sequences are MNHGY and SVAAGI. The V segment lost 5 bases and the J segment 4 bases; nucleotides outside the gene matches: 17. The CDR3 nucleotides are TGTGCCAGCAGTCACGAATCAGTCCCCAGCGGGAATTACAATGAGCAGTTCTTC. Residues: CASSHESVPSGNYNEQFF.

The chain carries TRBV10-2 and TRBJ2-6; possibly TRBD1 or TRBD2 for D (5 bases each). The CDR3 runs to 13 residues. V gave up 3 bases and J gave up 8 bases, with 8 bases separating them. The germline V gene encodes CDR1 WSHSY and CDR2 SAAADI. The DNA of the CDR3 is TGCGCCAGCAGTGACGAGGGGTCCAACGTCCTGACTTTC. It codes for CASSDEGSNVLTF.

The genes are TRBV5-4 and TRBJ2-1, with D hard to call. The V end lost 4 bases, the J end lost 1 base, and 18 bases lay between the germline ends. CDR1 and CDR2 from the germline V gene are SGHNT and YYREEE (reference sequence). The CDR3 runs 17 residues. The CDR3 nucleotides are TGTGCCAGCAGCCCCGATTCTGGCGGACCTTCCTACAATGAGCAGTTCTTC. Protein sequence: CASSPDSGGPSYNEQFF.

The chain uses TRBV6-5 and TRBJ2-7, with TRBD2 matching over 11 bases. The CDR3 runs 15 residues. After removal of 2 bases from V and 4 bases from J, the junction contained 4 bases not matched to a gene. Germline V gene sequence: CDR1 MNHEY, CDR2 SVGAGI. The CDR3 spells CASSYGVAGGYEQYF. CDR3 DNA: TGTGCCAGCAGTTACGGGGTAGCGGGGGGGTACGAGCAGTACTTC.

The CDR3 is CSVEVPGQAPYEQYF. The DNA for the CDR3 is TGCAGCGTTGAAGTACCGGGACAGGCGCCCTACGAGCAGTACTTC. The V call is TRBV29-1, the J call TRBJ2-7; TRBD1 agrees at 8 bases. The V and J ends lost 1 base and 2 bases, in that order; junction bases with no gene match: 7. Germline V gene sequence: CDR1 SQVTM, CDR2 ANQGSEA. This CDR3 has 15 amino acids.